The 18 T cell receptor beta chains in this list originate from one sample, sequenced in a study of breast tumors, draining lymph nodes, adjacent tissues. Axillary draining lymph nodes of breast cancer patients supplied the node samples. Via MiXCR, TCRdb re-called the multiplex PCR reads, giving one row per CDR3 protein. This table holds around 100,000 distinct CDR3 sequences, roughly 20% found once. Sequencing used axillary lymph node tissue. The receptors were gathered from a female donor with breast cancer. Some clones in this sample may be carry-over from other donors' samples.

This clonotype came up many times. The chain employs TRBV15 and TRBJ2-1, with 11 bases that match TRBD1. This CDR3 is 20 amino acids long. The V gene's germline CDR1 is LNHNV and CDR2 YYDKDF (reference sequence). Trimming at V came to 5 bases and at J to 9 bases, leaving 24 bases not matched to a gene. The CDR3 loop is CATSGPYRVGDRGSGGEQFF. CDR3 bases: TGTGCCACCAGCGGACCCTATAGGGTTGGGGACAGGGGGTCTGGGGGTGAGCAGTTCTTC.

At least ten counts were recorded for this clonotype. V and J are TRBV6-6 and TRBJ2-7, with D maybe TRBD1 (6 bases). The CDR3 spans 15 residues. The V and J ends lost 7 bases and 5 bases respectively, with 21 bases between them. Germline values: CDR1 MNHNY, CDR2 SVGAGI (reference sequence). The CDR3 sequence is CASTQGGTGPHEQYF. Written as DNA, the CDR3 is TGTGCCAGCACCCAAGGGGGAACAGGGCCCCACGAGCAGTACTTC.

In this sample, this clonotype turned up many times. V and J are TRBV4-1 and TRBJ2-5; possibly TRBD1 for D (6 bases). Germline loops: CDR1 MGHRA, CDR2 YSYEKL. This CDR3 is 16 amino acids long. V lost 2 bases to trimming and J lost 2 bases, with 15 bases between them. The CDR3 reads CASSQPLTGRQETQYF. Here the CDR3 DNA reads TGCGCCAGCAGCCAACCACTGACAGGCCGGCAAGAGACCCAGTACTTC.

Of note for this clonotype: One end of the junction does not line up with germline, which may come from a read error. The rearrangement links TRBV18 to TRBJ1-5; a possible D gene is TRBD1 (5 bases). Germline CDR1 reads KGHSH; CDR2 reads LQKENI. This CDR3 has 15 residues. CDR3 nucleotides: TGTGCCAGCTCATACGGCGGCGGGGGAAATCAGCCTCAGCATTTT. Translated, it gives CASSYGGGGNQPQHF.

The table lists this clonotype with many counts. The chain joins TRBV9 to TRBJ2-7, with D perhaps matching TRBD1 or TRBD2 (5 bases each). V was pared by 0 bases and J by 2 bases, with 12 bases between. The CDR3 spans 15 residues. CDR1 and CDR2 (germline): SGDLS, YYNGEE. CDR3 in DNA: TGTGCCAGCAGCGTAGCTGTAGGGACGACCTACGAGCAGTACTTC. It encodes CASSVAVGTTYEQYF. Full variable domain (missing parts from reference TRBV9 and TRBJ2-7): DSGVTQTPKHLITATGQRVTLRCSPRSGDLSVYWYQQSLDQGLQFLIQYYNGEERAKGNILERFSAQQFPDLHSELNLSSLELGDSALYFCASSVAVGTTYEQYFGPGTRLTVT.

In this sample, this clonotype turned up many times. J is TRBJ1-4 and V is TRBV6-6; TRBD1 matches at 7 bases. The CDR3 is 14 amino acids. Trimming at V came to 0 bases and at J to 5 bases, leaving 0 bases not matched to a gene. Germline V gives CDR1 MNHNY, CDR2 SVGAGI (reference sequence). The CDR3 sequence: CASSYSTGNEKLFF. DNA for the CDR3: TGTGCCAGCAGTTACTCGACAGGGAATGAAAAACTGTTTTTT.

This clonotype was seen ten or more times. V usage is TRBV11-2 and J usage is TRBJ2-1; the match to TRBD1 covers 9 bases. CDR3 length: 15 amino acids. Germline V CDR1 and CDR2: SGHAT, FQNNGV. Trimming at V came to 3 bases and at J to 3 bases, leaving 3 bases not matched to a gene. CDR3 nucleotides: TGTGCCAGCAGCTTTAAGGGACAGGGCTACAATGAGCAGTTCTTC. This gives the protein CASSFKGQGYNEQFF.

This clonotype came up many times. J is TRBJ1-5 and V is TRBV4-1; D unresolved. V was cut by 5 bases and J by 7 bases, with 15 bases left in between. The CDR3 covers 14 residues. Germline V gene sequence: CDR1 MGHRA, CDR2 YSYEKL. CDR3 sequence reads: CASSLETYFQPQHF. In DNA, the CDR3 is TGCGCCAGCAGCTTGGAAACCTATTTCCAGCCCCAGCATTTT.

This clonotype was recorded many times. J is TRBJ1-5 and V is TRBV24-1, with 8 bases aligning to TRBD1. V lost 5 bases to trimming and J lost 6 bases; unmatched junction nucleotides: 5. Germline V CDR1 and CDR2: KGHDR, SFDVKD. The CDR3 is 14 residues long. The CDR3 nucleotides are TGTGCCACCAGTGGAAGACAGGGGACTCAGCCCCAGCATTTT. Protein product: CATSGRQGTQPQHF.

The chain recombines TRBV5-6 with TRBJ1-1, with D possibly matching TRBD1 (6 bases). Looked up from germline, CDR1 is SGHDT and CDR2 is YYEEEE. The CDR3 contains 13 residues. V lost 3 bases to trimming and J lost 4 bases, with 10 bases between them. The CDR3 region is CASSYRDSTEAFF. In nucleotides, the CDR3 is TGTGCCAGCAGCTACAGGGACTCCACTGAAGCTTTCTTT.

The V gene is TRBV3-1, the J gene TRBJ1-5; the D is unclear. The CDR3 contains 16 residues. The germline V gene has CDR1 LGHDT and CDR2 YNNKEL (reference sequence). V was cut by 1 base and J by 0 bases, with 10 bases left in between. DNA for the CDR3: TGTGCCAGCAGCCAAGGGCCCCCGGTTAGCAATCAGCCCCAGCATTTT. This translates into CASSQGPPVSNQPQHF. Full variable domain (rest looked up from reference TRBV3-1 and TRBJ1-5): DTAVSQTPKYLVTQMGNDKSIKCEQNLGHDTMYWYKQDSKKFLKIMFSYNNKELIINETVPNRFSPKSPDKAHLNLHINSLELGDSAVYFCASSQGPPVSNQPQHFGDGTRLSIL.

This clonotype was counted many times. The chain links TRBV19 to TRBJ2-7; D remains unclear. This CDR3 spans 14 amino acids. Germline V gene data show CDR1 as LNHDA and CDR2 as SQIVND (reference sequence). Trimming removed 1 base at V and 6 bases at J, with 13 bases between. Here the CDR3 DNA reads TGTGCCAGTAGTATAGCAGGCCCATATCGCGAGCAGTACTTC. It encodes CASSIAGPYREQYF.

J is TRBJ2-5 and V is TRBV5-4, with a weak D call TRBD2 (6 bases). Trimming took off 4 bases at V and 5 bases at J, with 15 bases between the two ends. Germline values: CDR1 SGHNT, CDR2 YYREEE (reference sequence). The CDR3 covers 14 residues. CDR3 sequence: CASSPGAGRETQYF. The CDR3 nucleotides are TGTGCCAGCAGCCCCGGTGCGGGGAGGGAGACCCAGTACTTC.

This clonotype was seen only a few times. The V call is TRBV30, the J call TRBJ1-5; 9 bases fit TRBD1. The CDR3 totals 13 residues. The V gene end was trimmed by 5 bases and the J gene end by 7 bases; junction bases not matched to a gene: 6. CDR1 and CDR2 (germline): GTSNPN, SVGIG (reference sequence). The CDR3 region is CAWRTGVGQPQHF. CDR3 DNA sequence: TGTGCCTGGCGGACAGGGGTAGGGCAGCCCCAGCATTTT.

This clonotype was detected many times. The chain links TRBV30 to TRBJ1-3, with TRBD1 matching over 9 bases. This CDR3 contains 13 residues. Trimming removed 5 bases from V and 1 base from J; junction bases left unmatched: 0. Looked up from germline, CDR1 is GTSNPN and CDR2 is SVGIG (reference sequence). The CDR3: CAWGTGSGNTIYF. The CDR3 coding sequence is TGTGCCTGGGGGACAGGGTCTGGAAACACCATATATTTT.

This sequence joins TRBV9 and TRBJ2-4; 7 nucleotides agree with TRBD1. The CDR3 is made up of 15 amino acids. Germline V gene lookup returns CDR1 SGDLS and CDR2 YYNGEE. Trimming took 4 bases from V and 1 from J; bases not matched to a gene: 5. For the CDR3, the DNA is TGTGCCAGCAGCCCAAAGACAGGGGCCAAAAACATTCAGTACTTC. It translates to CASSPKTGAKNIQYF.

This clonotype was found many times. The J gene is TRBJ1-2, the V gene TRBV2, with 7 positions matching TRBD1. CDR3 size: 13 residues. The J segment lost 7 bases and the V segment lost 6 bases, leaving 8 bases of the junction unmatched. Germline V gives CDR1 SNHLY, CDR2 FYNNEI. CDR3 protein: CASSADRVGGYTF. CDR3 sequence (DNA): TGTGCCAGCAGCGCCGACAGGGTGGGTGGCTACACCTTC.

This clonotype was seen repeatedly, ten times or more. This chain uses TRBV20-1 with TRBJ2-3; D unclear. The CDR3 extends over 14 amino acids. V lost 4 bases and J 0 bases, leaving 11 bases between the germline ends. Germline lookup yields CDR1 DFQATT and CDR2 SNEGSKA (reference sequence). CDR3 DNA sequence: TGCAGTGCTAACCCGACCGAGAGCACAGATACGCAGTATTTT. It translates to CSANPTESTDTQYF.